The next 7 T cell receptor beta chains were all read from a single sample in a study of CD8 T cells in Susac syndrome. An amount of RNA that ranged from about 0.45 to 1 ug was reverse transcribed with random hexamers. One entry per CDR3 protein, called by TCRdb with MiXCR from the immunoSEQ multiplex PCR reads. The top ten clones hold more than 0.075% of a sample with approximately 120,000 distinct CDR3 sequences, approximately 96% of them seen once. The sequenced sample consisted of CD4+ T cells from PBMCs. All receptors come from a human donor in good health.

This clonotype is a singleton in its sample. The chain joins TRBV19 to TRBJ2-7; TRBD2 aligns across 12 bases. The CDR3 consists of 15 residues. Germline V gene lookup returns CDR1 LNHDA and CDR2 SQIVND (reference sequence). V lost 7 bases to trimming and J lost 1 base; unmatched junction nucleotides: 5. The CDR3 here is CASTSGTSGSYEQYF. The CDR3 region has the DNA TGTGCCAGTACTTCCGGGACTAGCGGGTCCTACGAGCAGTACTTC.

The CDR3 DNA reads as TGTGCCAGCTCACCATTATTAAGCAATCAGCCCCAGCATTTT. It yields the protein CASSPLLSNQPQHF. The V gene is TRBV18, the J gene TRBJ1-5; D is uncertain. CDR3 length: 14 amino acids. The ends were cut back, 2 bases at V and 1 base at J, with 6 bases in the middle. The V gene's germline CDR1 is KGHSH and CDR2 LQKENI.

The chain has TRBV7-9 and TRBJ2-7; maybe TRBD2 (5 bases). Trimming pared 4 bases from V and 9 bases from J, leaving 22 bases between. CDR1 SEHNR and CDR2 FQNEAQ come from the germline V gene (reference sequence). CDR3 length: 15 residues. The CDR3 nucleotides read TGTGCCAGCAGCTCGCTAACTAGTGAATCGAACCGGCAGTACTTC. This encodes CASSSLTSESNRQYF.

The chain has TRBV6-2 or TRBV6-3 and TRBJ2-2, with a tentative D call TRBD1 (5 bases). The V and J ends lost 8 bases and 7 bases respectively, with 17 bases between them. The CDR3 is made up of 14 amino acids. CDR1 is MNHEY, CDR2 SVGEGT, per germline. The CDR3 protein is CASSWTPRVGELFF. The CDR3 DNA is TGTGCCAGCTCCTGGACACCCCGAGTCGGGGAGCTGTTTTTT.

This clonotype was found a few times. V and J are TRBV14 and TRBJ2-5, with TRBD2 matching over 11 bases. The CDR3 contains 16 residues. The germline gives CDR1 SGHDN, CDR2 FVKESK. Trimming removed 0 bases from V and 5 bases from J; junction bases left unmatched: 5. The chain's CDR3 is CASSQDRLAGRETQYF. CDR3 in DNA: TGTGCCAGCAGCCAAGATCGACTAGCGGGACGGGAGACCCAGTACTTC.

This chain joins TRBV7-9 and TRBJ2-1, with TRBD2 identical over 8 bases. The V and J ends lost 6 bases and 7 bases, in that order; junction bases with no gene match: 5. This CDR3 has 13 amino acids. Germline V gene lookup returns CDR1 SEHNR and CDR2 FQNEAQ (reference sequence). The DNA of the CDR3 is TGTGCCAGCAGTTCCGGGACTAGTAATGAGCAGTTCTTC. As protein: CASSSGTSNEQFF.

This clonotype came up a few times. The chain has TRBV10-3 and TRBJ1-5; D is unclear. Germline V lookup: CDR1 ENHRY, CDR2 SYGVKD. Trimming shortened V by 4 bases and J by 1 base, and 8 bases separated the two germline ends. This CDR3 is built from 14 residues. CDR3 in amino acids: CAISASPSNQPQHF. The CDR3 nucleotides read TGTGCCATCAGTGCTAGTCCGAGCAATCAGCCCCAGCATTTT.